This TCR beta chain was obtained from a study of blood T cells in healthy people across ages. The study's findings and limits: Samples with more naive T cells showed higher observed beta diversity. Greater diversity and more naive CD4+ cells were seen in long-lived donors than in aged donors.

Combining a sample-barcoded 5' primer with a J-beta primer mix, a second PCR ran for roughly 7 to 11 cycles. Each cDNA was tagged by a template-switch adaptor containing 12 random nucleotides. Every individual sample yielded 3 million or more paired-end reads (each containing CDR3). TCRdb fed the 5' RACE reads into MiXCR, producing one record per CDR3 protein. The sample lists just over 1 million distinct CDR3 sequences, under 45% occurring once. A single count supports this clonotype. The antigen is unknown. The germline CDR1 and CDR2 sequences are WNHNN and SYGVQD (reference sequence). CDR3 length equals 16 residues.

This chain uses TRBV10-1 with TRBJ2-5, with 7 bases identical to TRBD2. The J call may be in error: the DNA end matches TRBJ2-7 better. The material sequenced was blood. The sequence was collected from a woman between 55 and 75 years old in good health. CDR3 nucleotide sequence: TGCGCCAGCAGTGATGAAGGCCTAGCGGCCTCCTACGAGCAGTACTTC. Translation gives CASSDEGLAASYEQYF.